This T cell receptor beta chain stems from a study of cytomegalovirus exposure and HLA in healthy donors. Whole-study results and caveats: Researchers reported that three CMV-associated chains were confirmed in vitro as CMV antigen-specific. According to reports, the classifier identified cytomegalovirus status with high specificity and sensitivity.

From the 120-subject validation cohort, which was separate from the approximately 700-subject first cohort, the donors were drawn. Some clones are missing from TCRdb's copy, which holds only in-frame ones; the method was immunoSEQ multiplex PCR. The repertoire has 110,000 to 150,000 clones, 85% to 95% of them found once; the top ten carry about 2%. A remark on this clone: Its antigen is unknown.

This CDR3 is built from 16 residues. Per the germline V gene, CDR1 is MNHNY and CDR2 is SVGAGI (reference sequence). The trim removed 0 bases at V and 0 bases at J, leaving 4 bases unmatched. Sequenced: PBMCs. The chain recombines TRBV6-6 with TRBJ2-7, with 8 bases fitting TRBD2. The origin of this receptor is a man younger than 35 in good health and CMV-seropositive. The CDR3 protein is CASSYSHGRASYEQYF. CDR3 DNA sequence: TGTGCCAGCAGTTACTCTCACGGGAGGGCCTCCTACGAGCAGTACTTC.